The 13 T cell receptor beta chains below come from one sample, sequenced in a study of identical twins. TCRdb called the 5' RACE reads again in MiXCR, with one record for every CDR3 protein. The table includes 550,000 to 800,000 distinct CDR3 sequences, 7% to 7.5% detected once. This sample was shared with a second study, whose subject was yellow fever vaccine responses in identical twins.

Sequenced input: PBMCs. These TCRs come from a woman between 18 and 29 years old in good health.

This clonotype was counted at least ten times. The CDR3 DNA is TGTGCCAGCAGCTCGGTGACTAACTCCTACAATGAGCAGTTCTTC. This encodes CASSSVTNSYNEQFF. The rearrangement links TRBV7-9 to TRBJ2-1; TRBD2 is a possible D gene (5 bases). Trimming shortened V by 4 bases and J by 0 bases, and 10 bases separated the two germline ends. The CDR3 has 15 amino acids. Germline loops: CDR1 SEHNR, CDR2 FQNEAQ (reference sequence).

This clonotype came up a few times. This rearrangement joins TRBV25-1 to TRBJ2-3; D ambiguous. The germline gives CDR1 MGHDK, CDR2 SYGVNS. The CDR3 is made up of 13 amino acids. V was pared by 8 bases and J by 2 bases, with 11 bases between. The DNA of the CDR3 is TGTGCCAGCGGCTACAGATTCACAGATACGCAGTATTTT. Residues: CASGYRFTDTQYF.

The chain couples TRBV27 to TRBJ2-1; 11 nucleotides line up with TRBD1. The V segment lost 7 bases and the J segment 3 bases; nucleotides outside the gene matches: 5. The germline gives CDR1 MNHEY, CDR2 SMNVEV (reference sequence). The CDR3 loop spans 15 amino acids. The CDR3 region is CASTPGTGGYNEQFF. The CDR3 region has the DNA TGTGCCAGCACTCCGGGGACAGGGGGCTACAATGAGCAGTTCTTC.

CDR3 nucleotide sequence: TGCGCCAGCAAATATGGTACAGGTTGGAACACCGGGGAGCTGTTTTTT. Its protein is CASKYGTGWNTGELFF. The rearrangement links TRBV5-1 to TRBJ2-2; TRBD1 might be the D (5 bases). Trimming took off 6 bases at V and 1 base at J, with 16 bases between the two ends. CDR3 size: 16 residues. Per the germline V gene, CDR1 is SGHRS and CDR2 is YFSETQ.

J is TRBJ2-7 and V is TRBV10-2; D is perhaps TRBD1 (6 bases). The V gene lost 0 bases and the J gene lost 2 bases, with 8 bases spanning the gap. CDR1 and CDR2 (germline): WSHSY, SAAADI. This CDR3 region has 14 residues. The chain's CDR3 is CASSESGATYEQYF. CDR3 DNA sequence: TGCGCCAGCAGTGAGTCGGGGGCCACCTACGAGCAGTACTTC.

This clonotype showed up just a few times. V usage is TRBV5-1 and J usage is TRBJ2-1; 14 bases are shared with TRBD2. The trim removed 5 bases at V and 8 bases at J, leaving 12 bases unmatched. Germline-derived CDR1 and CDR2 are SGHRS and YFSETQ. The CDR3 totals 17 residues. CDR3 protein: CASSRGLAGGGLDEQFF. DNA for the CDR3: TGCGCCAGCAGTCGCGGACTAGCGGGAGGAGGTTTGGATGAGCAGTTCTTC.

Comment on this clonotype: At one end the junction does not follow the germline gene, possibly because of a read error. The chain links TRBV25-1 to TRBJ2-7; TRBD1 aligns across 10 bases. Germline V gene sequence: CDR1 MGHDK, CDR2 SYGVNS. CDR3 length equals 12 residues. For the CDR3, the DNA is TGTGCCAGCACCGGAACCGGGACAGGGGTCGATTTC. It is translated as CASTGTGTGVDF.

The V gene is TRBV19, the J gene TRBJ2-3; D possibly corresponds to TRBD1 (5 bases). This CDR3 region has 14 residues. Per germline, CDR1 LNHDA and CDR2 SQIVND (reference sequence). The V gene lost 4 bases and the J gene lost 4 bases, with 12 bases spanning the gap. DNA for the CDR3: TGTGCCAGTAGTACCCAGGGTAACGCAGATACGCAGTATTTT. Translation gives CASSTQGNADTQYF.

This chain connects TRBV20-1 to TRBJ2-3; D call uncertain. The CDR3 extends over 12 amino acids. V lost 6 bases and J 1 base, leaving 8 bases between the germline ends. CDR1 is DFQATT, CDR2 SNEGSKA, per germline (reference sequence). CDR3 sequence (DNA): TGCAGTGCGATTAAAGGCACAGATACGCAGTATTTT. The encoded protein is CSAIKGTDTQYF.

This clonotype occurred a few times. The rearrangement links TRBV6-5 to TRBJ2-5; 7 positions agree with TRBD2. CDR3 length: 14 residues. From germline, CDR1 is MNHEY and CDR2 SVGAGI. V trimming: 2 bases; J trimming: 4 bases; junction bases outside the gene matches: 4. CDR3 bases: TGTGCCAGCAGTTACAAGCGGGGCGGAGAGACCCAGTACTTC. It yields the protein CASSYKRGGETQYF.

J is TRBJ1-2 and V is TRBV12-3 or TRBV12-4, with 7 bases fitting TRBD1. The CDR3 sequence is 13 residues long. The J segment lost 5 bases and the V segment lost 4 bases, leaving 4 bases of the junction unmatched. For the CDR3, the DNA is TGTGCCAGCAGTTACATCAGGGGGTATGGCTACACCTTC. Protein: CASSYIRGYGYTF.

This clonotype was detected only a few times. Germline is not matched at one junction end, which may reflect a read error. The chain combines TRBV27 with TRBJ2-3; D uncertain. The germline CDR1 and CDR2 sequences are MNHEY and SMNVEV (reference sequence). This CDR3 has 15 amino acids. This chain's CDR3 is CASRFRWVSTDTQYF. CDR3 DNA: TGTGCCAGCCGTTTTAGGTGGGTGAGCACAGATACGCAGTATTTT.

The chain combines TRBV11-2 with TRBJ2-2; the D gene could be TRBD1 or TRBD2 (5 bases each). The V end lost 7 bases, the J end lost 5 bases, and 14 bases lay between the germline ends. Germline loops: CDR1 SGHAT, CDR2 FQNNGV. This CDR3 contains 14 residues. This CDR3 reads CASNWGSATGELFF. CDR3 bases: TGTGCCAGCAATTGGGGGTCGGCAACCGGGGAGCTGTTTTTT.